The clone carrying this TCR beta chain was recorded a few times. What it binds is not known. The CDR3 extends over 17 amino acids. Per the germline V gene, CDR1 is SNHLY and CDR2 is FYNNEI. Germline trimming cut 1 base from V and 0 bases from J; bases unmatched to any gene: 6. These data originate in a study of cytomegalovirus exposure and HLA in healthy donors. General study findings and limits: Later analysis identified a missense DCLRE1C variant that was linked to TCR beta V- and J-gene trimming. Analysis was performed later, and it showed HLA-associated TCR beta chains to be more clonally expanded than equally common others. Roughly uniform depth of sequencing across donors was assumed in presence/absence analyses. Some V segments (TRBV6-2 and TRBV6-3 among them) were excluded as indistinguishable.

PCR was performed using 60 Vbeta and 13 Jbeta primers. TCRdb's copy holds only in-frame clones and misses some; the assay was immunoSEQ multiplex PCR. The repertoire holds about 120,000 clones, with 9.5% as singletons. Material for sequencing was PBMCs. The sequence was obtained from a man aged 25 to 45 in good health and CMV-seronegative. This rearrangement joins TRBV2 to TRBJ2-5, with TRBD2 matching over 9 bases. CDR3 bases: TGTGCCAGCAGTGAAGGGGGTAGCGGGGGAGACCAAGAGACCCAGTACTTC. Protein: CASSEGGSGGDQETQYF. Based on the CDR3 plus reference TRBV2 and TRBJ2-5, the full variable domain is EPEVTQTPSHQVTQMGQEVILRCVPISNHLYFYWYRQILGQKVEFLVSFYNNEISEKSEIFDDQFSVERPDGSNFTLKIRSTKLEDSAMYFCASSEGGSGGDQETQYFGPGTRLLVL.